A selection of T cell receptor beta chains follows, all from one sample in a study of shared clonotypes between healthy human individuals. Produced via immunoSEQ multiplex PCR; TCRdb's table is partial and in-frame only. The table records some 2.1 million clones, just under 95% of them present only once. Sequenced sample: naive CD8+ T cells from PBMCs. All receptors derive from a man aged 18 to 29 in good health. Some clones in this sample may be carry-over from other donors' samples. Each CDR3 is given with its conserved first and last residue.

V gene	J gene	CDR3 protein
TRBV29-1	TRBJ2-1	CSVATGSAYNEQFF
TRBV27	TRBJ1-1	CASSFLASTEAFF
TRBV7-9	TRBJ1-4	CASSDREGGEKLFF
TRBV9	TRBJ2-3	CASSTGGLDTQYF
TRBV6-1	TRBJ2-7	CASMRGTYEQYF
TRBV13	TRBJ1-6	CASSSNEGLQSPLHF
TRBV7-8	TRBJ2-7	CASSPPDRGRGEQYF
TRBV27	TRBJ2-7	CASSLTTPGTYEQYF
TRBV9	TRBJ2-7	CASSVVPWGPDPHEQYF
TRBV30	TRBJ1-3	CAWGDRGTGNTIYF
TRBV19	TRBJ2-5	CASSIDLGLAGETQYF
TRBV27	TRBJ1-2	CASSLQGNYGYTF
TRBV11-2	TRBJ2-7	CASSLALAGEQYF
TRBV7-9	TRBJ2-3	CASSLGIAGESDTQYF